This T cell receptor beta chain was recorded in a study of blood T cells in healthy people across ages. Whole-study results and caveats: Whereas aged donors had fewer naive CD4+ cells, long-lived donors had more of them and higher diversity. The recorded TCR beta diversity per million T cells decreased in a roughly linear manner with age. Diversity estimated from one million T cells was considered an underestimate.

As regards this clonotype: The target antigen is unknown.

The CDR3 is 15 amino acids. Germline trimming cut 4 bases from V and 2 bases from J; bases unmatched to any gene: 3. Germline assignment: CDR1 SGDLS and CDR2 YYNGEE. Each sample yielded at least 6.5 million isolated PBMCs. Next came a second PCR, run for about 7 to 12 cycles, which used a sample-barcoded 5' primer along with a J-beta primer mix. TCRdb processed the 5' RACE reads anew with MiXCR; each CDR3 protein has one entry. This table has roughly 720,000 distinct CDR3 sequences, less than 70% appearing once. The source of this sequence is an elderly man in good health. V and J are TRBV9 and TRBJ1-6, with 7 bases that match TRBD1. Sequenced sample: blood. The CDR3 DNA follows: TGTGCCAGCAGCCCCCAGGGGGCCTATAATTCACCCCTCCACTTT. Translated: CASSPQGAYNSPLHF. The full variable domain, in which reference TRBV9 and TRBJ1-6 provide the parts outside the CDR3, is DSGVTQTPKHLITATGQRVTLRCSPRSGDLSVYWYQQSLDQGLQFLIQYYNGEERAKGNILERFSAQQFPDLHSELNLSSLELGDSALYFCASSPQGAYNSPLHFGNGTRLTVT.